This is a list of T cell receptor beta chains from one sample in a study of CD8 T cells in ankylosing spondylitis. TCRdb passed the 5' RACE reads through MiXCR, listing each CDR3 protein once. The repertoire has more than 400,000 distinct CDR3 sequences, about 5.7% of them found once; the top ten carry roughly 3.3%. Material: blood, either unsorted or a sorted T cell fraction (not recorded which). The receptors here all came from a male donor with ankylosing spondylitis. Each CDR3 is given with its conserved first and last residue. Fields, in order: clone size, V gene, J gene, D gene, CDR3 DNA, CDR3 protein. D genes are given only for firm matches. Rows give clone size only sometimes, using once, few, many, or a class for an expanded clone.

many,TRBV27,TRBJ1-4,.,TGTGCCACCCCATGGGAGGGGGTCGCAACTAATGAAAAACTGTTTTTT,CATPWEGVATNEKLFF
many,TRBV12-3/TRBV12-4,TRBJ1-1,.,TGTGCCAGCAGTTTAAACAGGGCGACTGAAGCTTTCTTT,CASSLNRATEAFF
many,TRBV20-1,TRBJ1-5,.,TGCAGTCCTCGCGACGTCCGGGGGGGTCAGCCCCAGCATTTT,CSPRDVRGGQPQHF
many,TRBV7-2,TRBJ1-1,.,TGTGCCAGCTGTCAGTGGCGGGACGTTACTGAAGCTTTCTTT,CASCQWRDVTEAFF
.,TRBV18,TRBJ2-5,.,TGTGCCAGCTCTGGACGCGGAGGGCGGGCGGAGACCCAGTACTTC,CASSGRGGRAETQYF
many,TRBV28,TRBJ2-2,.,TGTGCCAGCAGTACTCCGAGGGAGCTGTTTTTT,CASSTPRELFF
many,TRBV28,TRBJ2-3,.,TGTGCCAGCAGTCCCCCGATGGGGGCAGGGACAGATACGCAGTATTTT,CASSPPMGAGTDTQYF
few,TRBV4-3,TRBJ2-6,.,TGCGCTACCGGAGGGGGCTTAGGGCCTGGGGCCAACGTCCTGACTTTC,CATGGGLGPGANVLTF
many,TRBV11-3,TRBJ1-1,.,TGTGCCAGCAGCATGCTTAGAGGCAGACCGGGCCGATTGAACACTGAAGCTTTCTTT,CASSMLRGRPGRLNTEAFF
.,TRBV20-1,TRBJ2-1,.,TGCAGTGCTAGAGGCAGGGACTTCTACAATGAGCAGTTCTTC,CSARGRDFYNEQFF
many,TRBV27,TRBJ1-4,.,TGTGCCAGCAGCGGCTACGGGACAAGCAATGAAAAACTGTTTTTT,CASSGYGTSNEKLFF
.,TRBV11-2,TRBJ1-4,.,TGTGCCAGCAGCTCAGTTTTTCCGGGACGCAGGGAAAAACTGTTTTTT,CASSSVFPGRREKLFF
many,TRBV12-3/TRBV12-4,TRBJ1-4,.,TGTGCCAGCAGTCAAGGGAGCAGGAAACTGTTTTTT,CASSQGSRKLFF
.,TRBV18,TRBJ2-5,TRBD2,TGTGCCAGCTCACCGTACCCTAGCGGGAGGGACCAAGAGACCCAGTACTTC,CASSPYPSGRDQETQYF
many,TRBV6-5,TRBJ2-3,TRBD2,TGTGCCAGCAGTTACTCCTTGGCTAGCGGGAGCACAGATACGCAGTATTTT,CASSYSLASGSTDTQYF
many,TRBV15,TRBJ1-3,TRBD1,TGTGCCACCAGCCCCCAGGGGGGATTGACTGGAAACACCATATATTTT,CATSPQGGLTGNTIYF
many,TRBV6-2/TRBV6-3,TRBJ2-2,TRBD1,TGTGCCAGCCGTGGACAGGAAGCGAACACCGGGGAGCTGTTTTTT,CASRGQEANTGELFF
many,TRBV6-6,TRBJ1-1,.,TGTGCCAGCATCCCTTCGGGTGGTGAAGCTTTCTTT,CASIPSGGEAFF
many,TRBV5-1,TRBJ2-7,.,TGCGCCAGCAGCTTCGGGCAGCCTATAGCGTACGAGCAGTACTTC,CASSFGQPIAYEQYF
many,TRBV27,TRBJ2-7,.,TGTGCCAGCAGTTCCGCTTATCGGGGGACTGATGATTACGAGCAGTACTTC,CASSSAYRGTDDYEQYF
many,TRBV18,TRBJ2-5,.,TGTGCCAGCTCACCACCGGGGGAGGAGACCCAGTACTTC,CASSPPGEETQYF
few,TRBV6-5,TRBJ2-5,TRBD2,TGTGCCAGCAGTTACTCGGGTCTCGCGGGGGGTCAAAAAGAGACCCAGTACTTC,CASSYSGLAGGQKETQYF
many,TRBV24-1,TRBJ2-1,TRBD2,TGTGCCACCAGTGGCCAAAAGTGGGGGAGGGCCCAGAATGAGCAGTTCTTC,CATSGQKWGRAQNEQFF
many,TRBV20-1,TRBJ2-5,.,TGCAGTGCTTCCCGGGGCCAAGAGACCCAGTACTTC,CSASRGQETQYF
many,TRBV20-1,TRBJ2-3,.,TGCAGTGCTAGCCAGGGGCTACGGACCACGCAGTATTTT,CSASQGLRTTQYF
few,TRBV7-3,TRBJ2-1,.,TGTGCCAGCAGCCTTAGGGGGGGACTCGGGAATGAGCAGTTCTTC,CASSLRGGLGNEQFF
few,TRBV20-1,TRBJ1-2,TRBD1,TGCAGTGCTGGGACACAGGGGGGTTTGGATGGCTACACCTTC,CSAGTQGGLDGYTF
many,TRBV4-2,TRBJ2-1,TRBD2,TGTGCCAGCAGCCAAGATGGGACTACGAACAATGAGCAGTTCTTC,CASSQDGTTNNEQFF
many,TRBV29-1,TRBJ1-1,.,TGCAGCGTTGAGGTACAGCTTACGAACACTGAAGCTTTCTTT,CSVEVQLTNTEAFF
many,TRBV7-6,TRBJ2-7,.,TGTGCCAGCAGCTTAGTCTTACAGCGGGTTTTCTACGAGCAGTACTTC,CASSLVLQRVFYEQYF
.,TRBV18,TRBJ1-1,.,TGTGCCAGCTCACTCGCAGCGCTTTCTGAAGCTTTCTTT,CASSLAALSEAFF
many,TRBV11-2,TRBJ2-3,.,TGTGCCAGCAGCTTAGGTCTATTTTCCGGCGCAGATACGCAGTATTTT,CASSLGLFSGADTQYF
many,TRBV20-1,TRBJ1-2,.,TGCAGTGCTTCCCTGGCCCCGGCCAACTATGGCTACACCTTC,CSASLAPANYGYTF
few,TRBV7-2,TRBJ2-1,TRBD1,TGTGCCAGCAGCTTAACCCAGGGGGCCTATTACAATGAGCAGTTCTTC,CASSLTQGAYYNEQFF
many,TRBV24-1,TRBJ1-2,TRBD1,TGTGCCACCAGTGCGGCAGGGGGCGGACGTGGCTACACCTTC,CATSAAGGGRGYTF
.,TRBV5-6,TRBJ2-4,TRBD1,TGTGCCAGCAGTTCTTGGGGGACAGGGGGAAACATTCAGTACTTC,CASSSWGTGGNIQYF
many,TRBV4-2,TRBJ1-2,.,TGTGCCAGCAGCCAGGACACCTCCGGGCTATATGGCTACACCTTC,CASSQDTSGLYGYTF
many,TRBV5-1,TRBJ2-3,TRBD2,TGCGCCAGCAGACCCGGACTAGCGGGAGAGAGGGGCACAGATACGCAGTATTTT,CASRPGLAGERGTDTQYF
many,TRBV28,TRBJ2-5,TRBD2,TGTGCCAGCAGTTCGGGACTAGCGGGTCCCCAAGAGACCCAGTACTTC,CASSSGLAGPQETQYF
many,TRBV5-6,TRBJ1-1,.,TGTGCCAGCAGGTTTAGGGCGACCGGAATTGGGGCTTTCTTT,CASRFRATGIGAFF
many,TRBV12-3/TRBV12-4,TRBJ1-2,.,TGTGCCAGCAGTCTTGGAAGGGGCGAATCGGGCTACACCTTC,CASSLGRGESGYTF
many,TRBV20-1,TRBJ2-7,.,TGCAGTGCTCTCCCAGGAGCCTACGAGCAGTACTTC,CSALPGAYEQYF
many,TRBV7-3,TRBJ2-1,TRBD2,TGTGCCAGCAGCTTAGTCGCTAGCGGGGGGGCCAATGAGCAGTTCTTC,CASSLVASGGANEQFF
many,TRBV6-2/TRBV6-3,TRBJ2-7,TRBD2,TGTGCCAGCAGCCTCAGTGGCGGGAGGACCTACGAGCAGTACTTC,CASSLSGGRTYEQYF
many,TRBV12-3/TRBV12-4,TRBJ1-1,.,TGTGCCAGCAGTTTTTCGAGAGGTTTGAACACTGAAGCTTTCTTT,CASSFSRGLNTEAFF
.,TRBV29-1,TRBJ2-1,.,TGCAGCGTTGATCCTTATGACGGTAACAATGAGCAGTTCTTC,CSVDPYDGNNEQFF
many,TRBV29-1,TRBJ1-1,TRBD1,TGCAGCGTAACAGGGGGCCCCACTGAAGCTTTCTTT,CSVTGGPTEAFF
many,TRBV4-1,TRBJ2-7,TRBD1,TGCGCCAGCAGCCTATCTCTTTTTTTTGGACAGGGGGCCTCATACGAGCAGTACTTC,CASSLSLFFGQGASYEQYF
many,TRBV20-1,TRBJ2-3,TRBD2,TGCAGTGCTTACCGACTAGCGGGAGGCACAGATACGCAGTATTTT,CSAYRLAGGTDTQYF
many,TRBV20-1,TRBJ1-2,.,TGCAGTGCTAGAGTTCAGGGGAACTATGGCTACACCTTC,CSARVQGNYGYTF
few,TRBV7-2,TRBJ2-5,.,TGTGCCAGCAGCCCTGATTGGGGGGATGAGACCCAGTACTTC,CASSPDWGDETQYF
.,TRBV11-2,TRBJ2-5,.,TGTGCCAGCAGCTTAGAATGGGCGAAGACCCAGTACTTC,CASSLEWAKTQYF